These 25 T cell receptor beta chains share one sample of origin, sequenced in a study of T-cell reconstitution after alpha-beta-depleted transplantation in children. Unique molecular identifiers were used in preparing the TCRbeta library. One entry per CDR3 protein, called by TCRdb with MiXCR from the PCR reads. The sample contains 280,000 or so distinct CDR3 sequences, around a tenth of which appear only once. The sequencing here drew on peripheral blood, taken 180 days after TCRalphabeta/CD19-depleted stem cell transplant. The receptors stem from a male patient under 10 years old who had a stem cell transplant for chronic granulomatous disease, so the T cells may come from the graft donor.

There are many counts of this clonotype. V usage is TRBV5-1 and J usage is TRBJ2-3; D is undetermined. V was pared by 0 bases and J by 2 bases, with 10 bases between. This CDR3 region has 15 residues. The V gene's germline CDR1 is SGHRS and CDR2 YFSETQ. CDR3 in amino acids: CASSLEFLFTDTQYF. The CDR3, as DNA: TGCGCCAGCAGCTTGGAATTTTTGTTCACAGATACGCAGTATTTT.

The chain uses TRBV28 and TRBJ1-1, with D possibly matching TRBD1 (6 bases). The V end was cut by 6 bases, the J end by 2 bases, with 13 bases between. CDR1 and CDR2 from the germline V gene are MDHEN and SYDVKM. This CDR3 is 14 amino acids long. The CDR3 DNA reads TGTGCCAGCAGATCCGACAGGACCAACACTGAAGCTTTCTTT. Protein product: CASRSDRTNTEAFF. Looking up the rest from reference TRBV28 and TRBJ1-1 gives the full variable domain: DVKVTQSSRYLVKRTGEKVFLECVQDMDHENMFWYRQDPGLGLRLIYFSYDVKMKEKGDIPEGYSVSREKKERFSLILESASTNQTSMYLCASRSDRTNTEAFFGQGTRLTVV.

This clonotype was seen a few times. V usage is TRBV5-4 and J usage is TRBJ2-1; 10 bases match TRBD1. V was clipped by 4 bases and J by 5 bases; unmatched bases: 3. CDR1 and CDR2 from the germline V gene are SGHNT and YYREEE (reference sequence). The CDR3 sequence is 14 residues long. CDR3 DNA sequence: TGTGCCAGCAGCCAGGACAGGGGGGACAATGAGCAGTTCTTC. It codes for CASSQDRGDNEQFF.

The sample holds a few counts of this clonotype. V and J are TRBV12-3 or TRBV12-4 and TRBJ1-1, with 7 bases lining up with TRBD1. Trimming removed 7 bases from V and 3 bases from J; junction bases left unmatched: 11. This CDR3 comprises 15 residues. Here the CDR3 DNA reads TGTGCCAGCACCCCCCCGACAGGGAGTGACACTGAAGCTTTCTTT. Protein: CASTPPTGSDTEAFF.

Ten or more counts support this clonotype. The chain joins TRBV10-3 to TRBJ2-3; the D gene is possibly TRBD2 (7 bases). Deletions cut 8 bases from V and 3 bases from J, with 24 bases between. Per germline, CDR1 ENHRY and CDR2 SYGVKD. The CDR3 extends over 17 amino acids. This chain's CDR3 is CAIGSGGPGSSTDTQYF. In DNA, the CDR3 is TGTGCCATCGGATCGGGGGGCCCCGGATCCTCGACAGATACGCAGTATTTT.

In this sample, this clonotype turned up many times. This chain joins TRBV5-1 and TRBJ2-3; 7 bases are shared with TRBD2. V gave up 6 bases and J gave up 0 bases; unmatched junction bases: 4. This CDR3 region has 14 residues. Germline CDR1 SGHRS, CDR2 YFSETQ. CDR3 protein: CASTSGGSTDTQYF. Here the CDR3 DNA reads TGCGCCAGCACCTCCGGGGGGAGCACAGATACGCAGTATTTT. The whole variable domain, filled in from reference TRBV5-1 and TRBJ2-3, reads KAGVTQTPRYLIKTRGQQVTLSCSPISGHRSVSWYQQTPGQGLQFLFEYFSETQRNKGNFPGRFSGRQFSNSRSEMNVSTLELGDSALYLCASTSGGSTDTQYFGPGTRLTVL.

Ten or more counts support this clonotype. The chain has TRBV6-5 and TRBJ1-3; D remains ambiguous. The germline V gene encodes CDR1 MNHEY and CDR2 SVGAGI. The V end was cut by 0 bases, the J end by 3 bases, with 9 bases between. CDR3 length: 15 residues. The CDR3, as DNA: TGTGCCAGCAGTTACTCGACTGGGAGTGGAAACACCATATATTTT. Translation gives CASSYSTGSGNTIYF.

There are many counts of this clonotype. V is TRBV9 and J is TRBJ2-7; D remains unclear. Deletions cut 0 bases from V and 3 bases from J, with 13 bases between. The CDR3 consists of 15 residues. CDR1 and CDR2 from the germline V gene are SGDLS and YYNGEE. The CDR3 nucleotides are TGTGCCAGCAGCGTAGGGCCCGGCACACTCTACGAGCAGTACTTC. Its protein product is CASSVGPGTLYEQYF.

This clonotype was counted at least ten times. V and J are TRBV5-1 and TRBJ1-4; 10 bases are shared with TRBD1. Per the germline V gene, CDR1 is SGHRS and CDR2 is YFSETQ. This CDR3 is 17 amino acids long. V lost 0 bases to trimming and J lost 0 bases; unmatched junction nucleotides: 2. In nucleotides, the CDR3 is TGCGCCAGCAGCTTGGGACAGGGGGCTTCAACTAATGAAAAACTGTTTTTT. Its translation is CASSLGQGASTNEKLFF.

In this sample, this clonotype turned up many times. This rearrangement joins TRBV6-2 or TRBV6-3 to TRBJ2-7; D is possibly TRBD1 (6 bases). The V gene's germline CDR1 is MNHEY and CDR2 SVGEGT. The CDR3 loop spans 16 amino acids. Between the trimmed V and J ends, which lost 8 bases and 3 bases, there was a span of 23 bases. CDR3 amino acids: CASANQGQKRFYEQYF. DNA for the CDR3: TGTGCCAGCGCGAATCAAGGACAGAAGAGATTCTACGAGCAGTACTTC.

This clonotype was detected ten times or more. The chain is built from TRBV28 and TRBJ1-1, with TRBD1 matching over 10 bases. V was clipped by 4 bases and J by 1 base; unmatched bases: 18. From germline, CDR1 is MDHEN and CDR2 SYDVKM. This CDR3 has 20 amino acids. The CDR3 DNA reads TGTGCCAGCAGTTCTCATTCGTTACCCGGGACAGGGGTCCGGAACACTGAAGCTTTCTTT. Encoded protein: CASSSHSLPGTGVRNTEAFF.

The chain carries TRBV19 and TRBJ1-5, with no clear D. Trimming left V 7 bases short and J 0 bases short, with 10 bases between. The CDR3 spans 14 residues. CDR1 and CDR2 from the germline V gene are LNHDA and SQIVND (reference sequence). The CDR3 protein is CASTDEHSNQPQHF. The CDR3 DNA reads TGTGCCAGTACCGACGAGCATAGCAATCAGCCCCAGCATTTT.

This clonotype was detected ten times or more. This chain links TRBV6-5 with TRBJ2-7; D may be TRBD1 or TRBD2 (5 bases each). The CDR3 runs 15 residues. V lost 6 bases, J lost 0 bases, and 15 bases lay in between. Germline V gene sequence: CDR1 MNHEY, CDR2 SVGAGI. DNA of the CDR3: TGTGCCAGCAGCGGGGACCCATTATTCTCCTACGAGCAGTACTTC. Translated, it gives CASSGDPLFSYEQYF.

This clonotype was picked up many times. CDR3 sequence reads: CAIGQSGSGTDTQYF. CDR3 coding DNA: TGTGCCATCGGCCAAAGCGGGAGTGGGACAGATACGCAGTATTTT. This chain joins TRBV10-3 and TRBJ2-3; 8 nucleotides match TRBD2. In germline, CDR1 is ENHRY, CDR2 SYGVKD. This CDR3 is 15 amino acids long. Germline trimming cut 8 bases from V and 3 bases from J; bases unmatched to any gene: 10.

As concerns this clonotype: A much larger clone sits a single nucleotide away, making a read error possible. The gene calls are TRBV29-1 and TRBJ2-1, with TRBD1 matching over 7 bases. This CDR3 region has 12 residues. CDR1 SQVTM and CDR2 ANQGSEA come from the germline V gene. CDR3 coding DNA: TGCAGCGCGAGACAGGGCTACAATGGGCAGTTCTTC. Translating gives CSARQGYNGQFF.

This clonotype has at least ten counts. This sequence joins TRBV7-2 and TRBJ1-1; the D gene is possibly TRBD1 (5 bases). CDR3 length: 14 residues. Germline CDR1 SGHTA, CDR2 FQGNSA. V was pared by 7 bases and J by 6 bases, with 18 bases between. The CDR3 DNA reads TGTGCCAGCAACACTCCTCCCGGGACGGCTGAAGCTTTCTTT. Its translation is CASNTPPGTAEAFF. Based on the CDR3 plus reference TRBV7-2 and TRBJ1-1, the full variable domain is GAGVSQSPSNKVTEKGKDVELRCDPISGHTALYWYRQSLGQGLEFLIYFQGNSAPDKSGLPSDRFSAERTGGSVSTLTIQRTQQEDSAVYLCASNTPPGTAEAFFGQGTRLTVV.

This clonotype was observed many times. The chain uses TRBV28 and TRBJ1-5; D not certain. Deletions cut 0 bases from V and 4 bases from J, with 13 bases between. The CDR3 contains 16 residues. Germline assignment: CDR1 MDHEN and CDR2 SYDVKM. CDR3: CASSLWAPWKNQPQHF. The CDR3 DNA reads as TGTGCCAGCAGTTTATGGGCCCCATGGAAGAATCAGCCCCAGCATTTT.

This clonotype was detected many times. This sequence joins TRBV29-1 and TRBJ2-6; the match to TRBD1 covers 10 bases. The CDR3 is 17 amino acids. With 3 bases clipped from V and 1 base from J, the junction kept 6 bases outside the gene matches. CDR1 and CDR2 (germline): SQVTM, ANQGSEA. The CDR3: CSVDDRGRGSGANVLTF. Written as DNA, the CDR3 is TGCAGCGTTGACGACAGGGGGCGTGGGTCTGGGGCCAACGTCCTGACTTTC.

This clonotype appeared many times. The rearrangement links TRBV29-1 to TRBJ1-4; no clear D. The CDR3 sequence is 12 residues long. V gave up 4 bases and J gave up 8 bases, with 11 bases separating them. Germline loops: CDR1 SQVTM, CDR2 ANQGSEA. Here the CDR3 reads CSVVSPEEKLFF. The CDR3 DNA reads as TGCAGCGTTGTTTCGCCTGAAGAAAAACTGTTTTTT.

This clonotype has at least ten counts. The chain's CDR3 is CATSRDRDSYEQYF. In DNA form, the CDR3 reads TGTGCCACCAGCAGAGACAGGGATTCCTACGAGCAGTACTTC. The rearrangement uses TRBV15 and TRBJ2-7; D possibly corresponds to TRBD1 (5 bases). The CDR3 is made up of 14 amino acids. Germline CDR1 is LNHNV and CDR2 is YYDKDF (reference sequence). Trimming left V 0 bases short and J 1 base short, with 7 bases between. The full variable domain, rest sourced from reference TRBV15 and TRBJ2-7, is DAMVIQNPRYQVTQFGKPVTLSCSQTLNHNVMYWYQQKSSQAPKLLFHYYDKDFNNEADTPDNFQSRRPNTSFCFLDIRSPGLGDTAMYLCATSRDRDSYEQYFGPGTRLTVT.

The chain joins TRBV6-5 to TRBJ2-7, with 7 bases lining up with TRBD2. This CDR3 region has 14 residues. The germline CDR1 and CDR2 sequences are MNHEY and SVGAGI. V lost 2 bases and J lost 2; bases outside the gene matches: 3. The CDR3 is CASSYSGAPYEQYF. For the CDR3, the DNA is TGTGCCAGCAGTTACAGCGGGGCTCCCTACGAGCAGTACTTC.

This clonotype appeared many times. The rearrangement joins TRBV10-3 to TRBJ2-7; D is possibly TRBD2 (5 bases). Trimming cost V 2 bases and J 1 base, with 9 bases left between them. Germline V lookup: CDR1 ENHRY, CDR2 SYGVKD. The CDR3 is made up of 14 amino acids. The CDR3 region has the DNA TGTGCCATCAGTGAGATAACTAGATCCTACGAGCAGTACTTC. This sequence encodes CAISEITRSYEQYF.

This clonotype was detected only a few times. The chain is built from TRBV20-1 and TRBJ1-2; 8 positions match TRBD1. The V gene's germline CDR1 is DFQATT and CDR2 SNEGSKA (reference sequence). The CDR3 is 13 amino acids. V trimming: 4 bases; J trimming: 4 bases; junction bases outside the gene matches: 5. The CDR3 region is CSATGGASYGYTF. In DNA, the CDR3 is TGCAGTGCTACAGGGGGCGCTTCCTATGGCTACACCTTC.

With regard to this clonotype: A much larger clonotype is one base distant, so this may be a read error. The genes are TRBV7-8 and TRBJ2-3; D unresolved. The CDR3 has 14 residues. CDR1 and CDR2 from the germline V gene are SGHVS and FQNEAQ. The germline V and J ends were trimmed by 7 bases and 2 bases, with 13 bases remaining between them. CDR3 amino acids: CASILHGPTDTQYF. In DNA form, the CDR3 reads TGTGCCAGCATCCTCCATGGGCCCACAGATACGCAGTATTTT.

This clonotype was found many times. The chain combines TRBV27 with TRBJ2-1, with D perhaps matching TRBD2 (5 bases). Germline V CDR1 and CDR2: MNHEY, SMNVEV (reference sequence). Trimming took 2 bases from V and 7 from J, leaving 9 bases between them. This CDR3 region has 13 residues. CDR3: CASSLTGWNEQFF. The DNA for the CDR3 is TGTGCCAGCAGTTTAACGGGGTGGAATGAGCAGTTCTTC.